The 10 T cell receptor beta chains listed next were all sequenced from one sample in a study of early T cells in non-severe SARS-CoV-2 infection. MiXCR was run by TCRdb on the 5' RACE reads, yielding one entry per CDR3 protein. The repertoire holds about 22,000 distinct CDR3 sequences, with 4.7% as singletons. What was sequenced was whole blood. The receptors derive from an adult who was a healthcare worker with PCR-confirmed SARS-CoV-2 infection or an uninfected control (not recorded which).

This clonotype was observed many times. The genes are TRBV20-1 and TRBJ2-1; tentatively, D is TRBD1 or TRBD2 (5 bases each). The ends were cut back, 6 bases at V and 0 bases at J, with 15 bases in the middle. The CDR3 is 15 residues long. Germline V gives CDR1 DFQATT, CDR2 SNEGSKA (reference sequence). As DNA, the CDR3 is TGCAGTGCGCGACGGGACCTAAGCTCCTACAATGAGCAGTTCTTC. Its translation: CSARRDLSSYNEQFF.

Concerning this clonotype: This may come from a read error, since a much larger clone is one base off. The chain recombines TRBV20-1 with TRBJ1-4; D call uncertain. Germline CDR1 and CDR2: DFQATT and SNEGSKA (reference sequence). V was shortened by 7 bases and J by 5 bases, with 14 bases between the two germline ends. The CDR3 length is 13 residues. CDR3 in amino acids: CSGSDGLNEKLFF. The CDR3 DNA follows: TGCAGTGGTTCTGACGGGTTAAATGAAAAACTGTTTTTT.

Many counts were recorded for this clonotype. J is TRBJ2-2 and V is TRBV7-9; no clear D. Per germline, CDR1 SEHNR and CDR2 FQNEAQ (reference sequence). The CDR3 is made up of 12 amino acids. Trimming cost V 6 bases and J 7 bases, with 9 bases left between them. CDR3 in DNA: TGTGCCAGCAGTCCCTCCGTCGGGGAGCTGTTTTTT. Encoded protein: CASSPSVGELFF.

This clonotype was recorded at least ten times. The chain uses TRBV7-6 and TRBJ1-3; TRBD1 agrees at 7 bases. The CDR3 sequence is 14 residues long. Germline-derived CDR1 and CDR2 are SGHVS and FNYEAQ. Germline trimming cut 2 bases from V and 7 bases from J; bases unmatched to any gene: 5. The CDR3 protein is CASSLSTGQNTIYF. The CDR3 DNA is TGTGCCAGCAGCTTATCGACAGGGCAGAACACCATATATTTT. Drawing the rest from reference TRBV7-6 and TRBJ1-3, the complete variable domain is GAGVSQSPRYKVTKRGQDVALRCDPISGHVSLYWYRQALGQGPEFLTYFNYEAQQDKSGLPNDRFSAERPEGSISTLTIQRTEQRDSAMYRCASSLSTGQNTIYFGEGSWLTVV.

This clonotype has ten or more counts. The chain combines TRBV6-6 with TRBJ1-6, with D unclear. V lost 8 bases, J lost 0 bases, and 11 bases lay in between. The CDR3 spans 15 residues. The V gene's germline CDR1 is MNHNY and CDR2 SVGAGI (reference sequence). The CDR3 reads CASGVGSSYNSPLHF. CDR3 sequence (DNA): TGTGCCAGCGGGGTGGGGAGCTCCTATAATTCACCCCTCCACTTT.

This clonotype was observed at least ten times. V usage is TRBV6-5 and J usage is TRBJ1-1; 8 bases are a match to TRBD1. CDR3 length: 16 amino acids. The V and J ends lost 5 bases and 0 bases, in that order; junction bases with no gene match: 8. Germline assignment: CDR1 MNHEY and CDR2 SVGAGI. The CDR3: CASSNRQGIMNTEAFF. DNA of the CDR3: TGTGCCAGCAGTAATCGACAGGGGATTATGAACACTGAAGCTTTCTTT.

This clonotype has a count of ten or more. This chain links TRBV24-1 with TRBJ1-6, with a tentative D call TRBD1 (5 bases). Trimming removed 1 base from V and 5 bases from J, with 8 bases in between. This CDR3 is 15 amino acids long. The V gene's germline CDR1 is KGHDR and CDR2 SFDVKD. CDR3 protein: CATSDFYRNNSPLHF. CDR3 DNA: TGTGCCACCAGTGATTTTTACAGGAATAATTCACCCCTCCACTTT.

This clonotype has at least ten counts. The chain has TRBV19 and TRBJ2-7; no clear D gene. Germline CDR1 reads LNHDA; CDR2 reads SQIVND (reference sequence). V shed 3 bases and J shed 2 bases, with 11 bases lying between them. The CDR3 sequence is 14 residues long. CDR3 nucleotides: TGTGCCAGTAGTATTGTGTCAGGTCCCTACGAGCAGTACTTC. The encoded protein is CASSIVSGPYEQYF. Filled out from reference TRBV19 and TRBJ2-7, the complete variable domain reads DGGITQSPKYLFRKEGQNVTLSCEQNLNHDAMYWYRQDPGQGLRLIYYSQIVNDFQKGDIAEGYSVSREKKESFPLTVTSAQKNPTAFYLCASSIVSGPYEQYFGPGTRLTVT.

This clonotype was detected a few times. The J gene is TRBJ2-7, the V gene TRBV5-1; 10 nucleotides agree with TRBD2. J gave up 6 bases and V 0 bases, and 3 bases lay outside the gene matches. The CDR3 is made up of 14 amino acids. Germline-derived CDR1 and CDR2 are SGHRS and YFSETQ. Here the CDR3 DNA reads TGCGCCAGCAGCTTGGAACTAGCGGGGAGCGAGCAGTACTTC. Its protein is CASSLELAGSEQYF.

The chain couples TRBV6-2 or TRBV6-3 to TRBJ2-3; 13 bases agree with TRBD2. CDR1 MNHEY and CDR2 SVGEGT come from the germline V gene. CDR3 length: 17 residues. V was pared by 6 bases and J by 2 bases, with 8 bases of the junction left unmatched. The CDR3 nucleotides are TGTGCCAGCAGCTCCAGGACTAGCGGGGGAAACACAGATACGCAGTATTTT. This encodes CASSSRTSGGNTDTQYF.